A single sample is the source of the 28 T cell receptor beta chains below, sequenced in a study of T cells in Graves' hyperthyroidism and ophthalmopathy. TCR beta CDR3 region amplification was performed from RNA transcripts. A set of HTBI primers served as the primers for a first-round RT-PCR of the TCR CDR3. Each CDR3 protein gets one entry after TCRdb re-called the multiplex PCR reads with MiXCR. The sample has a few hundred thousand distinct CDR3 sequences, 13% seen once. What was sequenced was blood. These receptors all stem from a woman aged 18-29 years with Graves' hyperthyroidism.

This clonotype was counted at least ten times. The CDR3 sequence: CSVLIWDTEAFF. The CDR3 region has the DNA TGCAGCGTACTTATTTGGGACACTGAAGCTTTCTTT. This chain links TRBV29-1 with TRBJ1-1, with D hard to call. The CDR3 sequence is 12 residues long. Trimming took off 6 bases at V and 3 bases at J, with 11 bases between the two ends. Germline loops: CDR1 SQVTM, CDR2 ANQGSEA.

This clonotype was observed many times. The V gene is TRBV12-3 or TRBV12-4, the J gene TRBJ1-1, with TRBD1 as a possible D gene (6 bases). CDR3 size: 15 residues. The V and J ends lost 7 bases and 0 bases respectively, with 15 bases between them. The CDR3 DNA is TGTGCCAGCACCCAAAGGGGGGGGTTGAACACTGAAGCTTTCTTT. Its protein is CASTQRGGLNTEAFF.

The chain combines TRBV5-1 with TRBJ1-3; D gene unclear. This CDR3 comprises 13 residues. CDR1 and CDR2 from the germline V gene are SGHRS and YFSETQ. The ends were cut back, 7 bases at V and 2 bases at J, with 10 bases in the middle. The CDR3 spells CASPSYPGNTIYF. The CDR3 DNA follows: TGCGCCAGCCCGTCCTATCCTGGAAACACCATATATTTT.

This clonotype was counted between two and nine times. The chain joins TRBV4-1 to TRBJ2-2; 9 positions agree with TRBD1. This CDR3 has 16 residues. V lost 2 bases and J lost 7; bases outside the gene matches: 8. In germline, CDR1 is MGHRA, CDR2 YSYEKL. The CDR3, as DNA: TGCGCCAGCAGCCAATTAGGGACAGGGACGATCGGGGAGCTGTTTTTT. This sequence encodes CASSQLGTGTIGELFF.

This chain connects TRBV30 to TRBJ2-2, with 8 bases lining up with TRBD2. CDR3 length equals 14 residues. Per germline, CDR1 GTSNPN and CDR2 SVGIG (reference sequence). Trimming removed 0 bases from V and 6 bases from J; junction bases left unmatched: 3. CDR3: CAWSVTGGSGELFF. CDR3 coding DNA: TGTGCCTGGAGTGTAACGGGGGGGTCCGGGGAGCTGTTTTTT.

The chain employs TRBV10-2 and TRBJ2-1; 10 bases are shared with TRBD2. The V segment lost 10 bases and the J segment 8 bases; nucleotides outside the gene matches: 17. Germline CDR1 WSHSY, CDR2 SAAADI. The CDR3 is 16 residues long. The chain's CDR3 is CAITQGTSAPGDEQFF. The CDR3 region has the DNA TGCGCCATAACTCAGGGGACTAGCGCCCCGGGGGATGAGCAGTTCTTC.

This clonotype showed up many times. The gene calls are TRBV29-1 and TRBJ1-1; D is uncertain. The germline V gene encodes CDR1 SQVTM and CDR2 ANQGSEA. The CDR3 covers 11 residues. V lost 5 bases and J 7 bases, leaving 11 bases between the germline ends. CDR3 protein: CSVCFTDEAFF. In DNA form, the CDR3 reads TGCAGCGTTTGTTTCACAGATGAAGCTTTCTTT.

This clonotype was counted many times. CDR3 coding DNA: TGTGCCAGCAGGGGGGACCCTGAAGCTTTCTTT. Its protein product is CASRGDPEAFF. This chain links TRBV2 with TRBJ1-1, with a tentative D call TRBD1 (5 bases). CDR1 and CDR2 (germline): SNHLY, FYNNEI. Deletions cut 6 bases from V and 6 bases from J, with 8 bases between. This CDR3 contains 11 residues.

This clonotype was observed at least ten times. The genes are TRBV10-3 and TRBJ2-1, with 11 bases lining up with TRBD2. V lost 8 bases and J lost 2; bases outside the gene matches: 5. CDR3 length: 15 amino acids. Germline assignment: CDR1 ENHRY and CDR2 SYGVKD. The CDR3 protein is CAIDVAGGTYNEQFF. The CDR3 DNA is TGTGCCATCGACGTAGCGGGAGGGACCTACAATGAGCAGTTCTTC.

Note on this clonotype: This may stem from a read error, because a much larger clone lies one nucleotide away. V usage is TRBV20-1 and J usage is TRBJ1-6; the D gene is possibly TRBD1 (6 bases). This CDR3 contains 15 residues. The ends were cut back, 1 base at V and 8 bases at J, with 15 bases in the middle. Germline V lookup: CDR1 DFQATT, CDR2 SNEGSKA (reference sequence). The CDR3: CSARVGGRTDSPLHF. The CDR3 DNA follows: TGCAGTGCTAGAGTGGGTGGACGGACAGATTCACCCCTCCACTTT.

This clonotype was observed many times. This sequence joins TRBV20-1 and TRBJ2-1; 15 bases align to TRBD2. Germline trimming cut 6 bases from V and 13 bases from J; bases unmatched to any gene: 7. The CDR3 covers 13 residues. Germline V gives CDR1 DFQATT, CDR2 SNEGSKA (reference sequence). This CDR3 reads CSADGTSGGPQFF. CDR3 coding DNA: TGCAGTGCCGACGGGACTAGCGGGGGGCCCCAGTTCTTC.

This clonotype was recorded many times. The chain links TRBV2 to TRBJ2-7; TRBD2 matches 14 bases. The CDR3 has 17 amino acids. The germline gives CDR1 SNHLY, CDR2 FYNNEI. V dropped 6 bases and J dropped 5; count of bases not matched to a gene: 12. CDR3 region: CASRGTLGLAGAHEQYF. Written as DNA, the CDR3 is TGTGCCAGCAGGGGCACCCTGGGACTAGCGGGAGCACACGAGCAGTACTTC.

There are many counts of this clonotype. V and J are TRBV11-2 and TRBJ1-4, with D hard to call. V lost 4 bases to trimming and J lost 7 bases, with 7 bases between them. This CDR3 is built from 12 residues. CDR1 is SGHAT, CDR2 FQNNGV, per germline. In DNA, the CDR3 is TGTGCCAGCAGCTCGCCGGGTGAAAAACTGTTTTTT. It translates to CASSSPGEKLFF.

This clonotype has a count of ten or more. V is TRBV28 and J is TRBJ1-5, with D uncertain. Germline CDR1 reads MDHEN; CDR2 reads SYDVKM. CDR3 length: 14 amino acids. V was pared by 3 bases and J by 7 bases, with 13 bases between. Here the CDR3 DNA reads TGTGCCAGCAGTTTTGGTCTGGGATTGCAGCCCCAGCATTTT. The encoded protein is CASSFGLGLQPQHF.

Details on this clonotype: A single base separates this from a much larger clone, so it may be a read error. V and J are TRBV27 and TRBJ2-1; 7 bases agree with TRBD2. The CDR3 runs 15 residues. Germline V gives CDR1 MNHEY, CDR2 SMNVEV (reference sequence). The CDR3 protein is CVSSPRASGYNEQFF. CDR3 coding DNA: TGTGTCAGCAGTCCTCGGGCTAGCGGCTACAATGAGCAGTTCTTC.

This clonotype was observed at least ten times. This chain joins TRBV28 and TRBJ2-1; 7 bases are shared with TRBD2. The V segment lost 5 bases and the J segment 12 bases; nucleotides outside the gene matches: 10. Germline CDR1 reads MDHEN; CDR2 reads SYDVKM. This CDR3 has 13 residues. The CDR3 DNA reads TGTGCCAGCAGTAACCGGGAGGCAAAGGTGCAGTTCTTC. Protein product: CASSNREAKVQFF. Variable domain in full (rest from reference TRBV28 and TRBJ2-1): DVKVTQSSRYLVKRTGEKVFLECVQDMDHENMFWYRQDPGLGLRLIYFSYDVKMKEKGDIPEGYSVSREKKERFSLILESASTNQTSMYLCASSNREAKVQFFGPGTRLTVL.

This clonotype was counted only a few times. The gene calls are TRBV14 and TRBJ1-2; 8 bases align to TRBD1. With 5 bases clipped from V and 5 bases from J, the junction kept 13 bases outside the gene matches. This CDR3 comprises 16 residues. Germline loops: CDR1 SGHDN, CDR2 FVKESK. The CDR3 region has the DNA TGTGCCAGCAGCTATAGCTCGACAGGGGCCTTATATGGCTACACCTTC. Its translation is CASSYSSTGALYGYTF.

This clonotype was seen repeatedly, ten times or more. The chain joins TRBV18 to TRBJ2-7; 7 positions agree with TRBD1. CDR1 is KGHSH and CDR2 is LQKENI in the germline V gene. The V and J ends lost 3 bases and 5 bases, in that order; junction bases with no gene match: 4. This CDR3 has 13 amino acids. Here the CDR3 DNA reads TGTGCCAGCTCACCGACAGGGAACGACGAGCAGTACTTC. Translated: CASSPTGNDEQYF.

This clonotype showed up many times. CDR3 amino acids: CSLSGGWGVNEQFF. CDR3 nucleotides: TGCAGCCTTAGCGGGGGATGGGGGGTAAATGAGCAGTTCTTC. The chain carries TRBV20-1 and TRBJ2-1, with 9 bases that match TRBD2. CDR1 is DFQATT and CDR2 is SNEGSKA in the germline V gene (reference sequence). The CDR3 runs to 14 residues.

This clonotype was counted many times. This CDR3 is CASLKMNTEAFF. The CDR3 bases are TGTGCCAGCCTGAAAATGAACACTGAAGCTTTCTTT. The gene calls are TRBV2 and TRBJ1-1; D ambiguous. The CDR3 totals 12 residues. Germline CDR1 is SNHLY and CDR2 is FYNNEI. Trimming removed 8 bases from V and 0 bases from J, with 7 bases in between. The full variable domain, in which reference TRBV2 and TRBJ1-1 provide the parts outside the CDR3, is EPEVTQTPSHQVTQMGQEVILRCVPISNHLYFYWYRQILGQKVEFLVSFYNNEISEKSEIFDDQFSVERPDGSNFTLKIRSTKLEDSAMYFCASLKMNTEAFFGQGTRLTVV.

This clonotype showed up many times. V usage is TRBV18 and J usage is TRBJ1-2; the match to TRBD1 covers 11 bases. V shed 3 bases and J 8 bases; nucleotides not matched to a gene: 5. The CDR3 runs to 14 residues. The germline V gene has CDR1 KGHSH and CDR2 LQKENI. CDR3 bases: TGTGCCAGCTCACCTACATGGACAGGGGGCGGCTACACCTTC. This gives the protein CASSPTWTGGGYTF.

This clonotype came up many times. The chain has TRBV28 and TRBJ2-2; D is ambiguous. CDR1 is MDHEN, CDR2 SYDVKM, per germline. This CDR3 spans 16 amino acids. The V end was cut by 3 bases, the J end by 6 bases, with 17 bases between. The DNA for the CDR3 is TGTGCCAGCAGTTTGGGCCGGTCGTTATATTCCGGGGAGCTGTTTTTT. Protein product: CASSLGRSLYSGELFF.

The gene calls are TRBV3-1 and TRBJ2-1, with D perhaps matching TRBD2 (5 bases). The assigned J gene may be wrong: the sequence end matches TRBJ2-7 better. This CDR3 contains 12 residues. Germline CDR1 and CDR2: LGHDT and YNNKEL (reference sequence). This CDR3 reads CASSPGINEQYF. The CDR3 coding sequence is TGTGCCAGCAGCCCCGGGATCAATGAGCAGTACTTC.

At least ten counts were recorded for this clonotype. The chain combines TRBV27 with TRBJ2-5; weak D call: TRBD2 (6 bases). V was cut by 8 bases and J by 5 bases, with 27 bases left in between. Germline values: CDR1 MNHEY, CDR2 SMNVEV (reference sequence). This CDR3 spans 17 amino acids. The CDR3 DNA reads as TGTGCCAGCCACGGGGGTGTTGGACCTTGGAGTTCGGAGACCCAGTACTTC. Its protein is CASHGGVGPWSSETQYF.

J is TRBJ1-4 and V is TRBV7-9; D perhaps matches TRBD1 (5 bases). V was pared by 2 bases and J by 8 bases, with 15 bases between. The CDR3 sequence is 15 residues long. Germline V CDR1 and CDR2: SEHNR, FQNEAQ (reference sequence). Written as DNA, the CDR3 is TGTGCCAGCAGCTTACAGGGCTTATCGGGCGAAAAACTGTTTTTT. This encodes CASSLQGLSGEKLFF.

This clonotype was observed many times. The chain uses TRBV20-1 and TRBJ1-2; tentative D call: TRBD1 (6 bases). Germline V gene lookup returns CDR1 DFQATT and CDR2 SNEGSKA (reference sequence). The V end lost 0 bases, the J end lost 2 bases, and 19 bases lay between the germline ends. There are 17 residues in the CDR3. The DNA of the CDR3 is TGCAGTGCTAGAGATCAACAGGGCAGACGGTCGAACTATGGCTACACCTTC. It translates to CSARDQQGRRSNYGYTF.

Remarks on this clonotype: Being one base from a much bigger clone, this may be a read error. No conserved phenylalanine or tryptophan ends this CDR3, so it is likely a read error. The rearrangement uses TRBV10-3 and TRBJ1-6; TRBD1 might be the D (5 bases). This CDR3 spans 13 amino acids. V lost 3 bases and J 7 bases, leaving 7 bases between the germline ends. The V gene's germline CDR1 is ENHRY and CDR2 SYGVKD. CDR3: CAISDGANSPLHC. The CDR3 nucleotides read TGTGCCATCAGTGACGGGGCCAATTCACCCCTCCACTGT.

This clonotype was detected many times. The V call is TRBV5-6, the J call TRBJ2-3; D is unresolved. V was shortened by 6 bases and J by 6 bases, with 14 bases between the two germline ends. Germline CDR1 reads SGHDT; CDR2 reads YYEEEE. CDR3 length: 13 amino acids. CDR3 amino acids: CASMYSPTDTQYF. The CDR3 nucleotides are TGTGCCAGCATGTACAGCCCCACGGATACGCAGTATTTT.